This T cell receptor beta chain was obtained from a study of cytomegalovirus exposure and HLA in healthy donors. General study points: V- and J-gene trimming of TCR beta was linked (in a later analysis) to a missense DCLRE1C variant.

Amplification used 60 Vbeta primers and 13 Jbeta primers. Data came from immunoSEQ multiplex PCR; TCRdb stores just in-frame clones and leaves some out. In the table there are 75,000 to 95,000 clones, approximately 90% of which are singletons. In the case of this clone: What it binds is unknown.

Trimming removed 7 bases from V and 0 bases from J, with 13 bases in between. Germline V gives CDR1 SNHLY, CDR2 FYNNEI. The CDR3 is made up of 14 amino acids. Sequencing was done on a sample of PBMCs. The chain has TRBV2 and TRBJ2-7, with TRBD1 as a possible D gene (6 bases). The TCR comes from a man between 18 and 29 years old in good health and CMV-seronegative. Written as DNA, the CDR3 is TGTGCCAGCAAGATACAGGGAAGCTCCTACGAGCAGTACTTC. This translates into CASKIQGSSYEQYF.